A selection of T cell receptor beta chains follows, all from one sample in a study of shared clonotypes between healthy human individuals. Some clones are missing from TCRdb's copy, which holds only in-frame ones; the method was immunoSEQ multiplex PCR. The sample consists of millions of clones, around nine tenths of them appearing once. The sample was naive CD4+ T cells sorted from blood. The source of these receptors is a young man in good health. Both conserved end residues are part of each CDR3. Not every row has a clone size; where given, it reads once, few, many or a size class.

v_call	clone_size	j_call	cdr3_aa
TRBV6-5	.	TRBJ2-3	CASRSSGPITDTQYF
TRBV2	.	TRBJ2-7	CASGRTIYEQYF
TRBV6-1	.	TRBJ2-5	CASSEGRSQETQYF
TRBV29-1	.	TRBJ2-1	CSVASQHNEQFF
TRBV9	.	TRBJ2-5	CASSVGLAVSQETQYF
TRBV6-5	.	TRBJ2-7	CASRLSNEQYF
TRBV5-4	once	TRBJ1-1	CASSLVQARGTEAFF
TRBV7-9	once	TRBJ1-1	CASSLAGGNTEAFF
TRBV30	.	TRBJ2-7	CAWSRDRVGEQYF
TRBV11-2	.	TRBJ1-3	CASSTQGDGNTIYF
TRBV10-3	.	TRBJ1-3	CAISGNGGAGGNTIYF
TRBV2	once	TRBJ2-1	CASTSGGPYNEQFF
TRBV19	once	TRBJ2-7	CASSKNSLGQGYYEQYF
TRBV2	.	TRBJ1-1	CASRWANTEAFF
TRBV19	.	TRBJ1-2	CASSIWSLANYGYTF
TRBV5-3	.	TRBJ1-5	CARSGGTGNSNQPQHF
TRBV5-5	.	TRBJ2-3	CASSIELSTDTQYF
TRBV28	.	TRBJ1-4	CASSLSGGAGPKLFF
TRBV30	.	TRBJ2-7	CAWSDPSLAGYEQYF
TRBV30	.	TRBJ2-2	CAWKYRPNTGELFF
TRBV7-2	.	TRBJ2-3	CASSLVPSGGPLTDTQYF
TRBV11-2	.	TRBJ1-5	CASSLGQGEWPQHF
TRBV18	once	TRBJ1-5	CASSPVSNQPQHF
TRBV6-5	.	TRBJ2-1	CASSSGLAGDNEQFF
TRBV5-1	.	TRBJ1-4	CASSERGTGAEKLFF
TRBV4-1	once	TRBJ2-5	CASSLQGAGETQYF
TRBV2	.	TRBJ2-7	CASSTGAYEQYF
TRBV18	.	TRBJ2-7	CASSPLGQAHEQYF
TRBV5-1	.	TRBJ2-3	CASNEGGVQDTQYF
TRBV7-2	.	TRBJ2-7	CASSSTGPVRRYEQYF
TRBV19	.	TRBJ2-3	CASSIWGSLGTDTQYF
TRBV4-3	.	TRBJ1-1	CASSGTDGTEAFF
TRBV6-1	.	TRBJ2-1	CASSSPDEQFF
TRBV5-1	.	TRBJ2-2	CASSLASQGNTGELFF
TRBV6-1	.	TRBJ2-1	CASRVAGGPYNEQFF
TRBV7-2	.	TRBJ2-7	CASSLAGIYEQYF
TRBV27	.	TRBJ2-5	CASSAGGAVQETQYF
TRBV6-1	.	TRBJ1-5	CASKHDYSNQPQHF
TRBV21-1	.	TRBJ2-7	CASSLWAKAGCEGEQYF
TRBV2	once	TRBJ1-5	CASSYGPSNQPQHF
TRBV18	.	TRBJ1-1	CASSQQGAASNTEAFF
TRBV2	.	TRBJ1-1	CASSESRLNTEAFF
TRBV5-4	once	TRBJ2-7	CASSQRTGGGIYEQYF
TRBV18	.	TRBJ1-1	CASSYQEDTEAFF
TRBV14	.	TRBJ2-1	CASSLIGGGRSYNEQFF
TRBV5-5	.	TRBJ2-7	CASSLSPYEQYF
TRBV21-1	.	TRBJ1-1	CASSKQGWAAFF
TRBV29-1	.	TRBJ2-7	CSVVGQGGDEQYF
TRBV4-1	.	TRBJ2-7	CASSQDIGGASYEQYF
TRBV6-5	.	TRBJ2-1	CASSISGYNEQFF
TRBV19	.	TRBJ2-3	CASIDRAERTDTQYF
TRBV5-1	once	TRBJ1-5	CASSFDNNQPQHF
TRBV18	once	TRBJ1-2	CASSLAGTGIYGYTF
TRBV16	.	TRBJ1-2	CASSQSLRQDYGYTF
TRBV11-2	.	.	CASSLETSGEQYF
TRBV2	.	TRBJ2-5	CASSERGSWETQYF
TRBV6-1	.	TRBJ1-1	CASLGTEAFF
TRBV7-6	.	TRBJ2-7	CASSLVVGREQYF
TRBV7-9	.	TRBJ1-1	CASSLAREGGPNF